This T cell receptor beta chain was retrieved from a study of early T cells in non-severe SARS-CoV-2 infection. The CDR3 is 13 residues long. V lost 8 bases to trimming and J lost 3 bases; unmatched junction nucleotides: 4. In germline, CDR1 is KGHSH, CDR2 LQKENI. Separate cDNA molecules each had unique molecular identifiers attached to them. TCRdb reprocessed the 5' RACE reads via MiXCR and lists one record per CDR3 protein. Here the sample spans approximately 32,000 distinct CDR3 sequences, around 4.5% being singletons. This clonotype has ten or more counts. Its antigen remains unidentified. Study observations and caveats: Sequences matched to VDJdb favored anti-spike CD8 responses, while private and CD4 specificities were missed.

The chain is built from TRBV18 and TRBJ1-1, with 9 bases matching TRBD1. This sequence was found in an adult who was a healthcare worker with PCR-confirmed SARS-CoV-2 infection or an uninfected control (not recorded which). Material: whole blood. CDR3 region: CASAQGADTEAFF. CDR3 in DNA: TGTGCCAGCGCACAGGGGGCGGACACTGAAGCTTTCTTT.